This T cell receptor beta chain was recorded in a study of T cells in pancreatic ductal adenocarcinoma. Surgery without prior neoadjuvant therapy was the treatment of the selected pancreatic ductal adenocarcinoma patients. The study, taken as a whole, reports: Results skew toward the minority of patients with early-stage disease. No significant tumor-blood clonality difference; means were about 0.1 and 0.07. Enrichment of CD45RO+ effector over naive T cells in tumors may bias clonality. Compared with tumor, blood showed more total productive templates and roughly 8.1-fold more clonotypes.

Concerning this clone itself: What it binds is not known.

Germline CDR1 MNHEY, CDR2 SVGAGI. The CDR3 runs 13 residues. Deletions cut 6 bases from V and 8 bases from J, with 17 bases between. TCRdb keeps only in-frame clones here, not all; method: immunoSEQ multiplex PCR. In the table there are more than 85,000 clones, about 96% of which are singletons. Sequencing used PBMCs. This clonotype originated in a human donor with pancreatic ductal adenocarcinoma. The chain is built from TRBV6-5 and TRBJ2-7; D perhaps matches TRBD2 (6 bases). This CDR3 is CASSSEGLIQQYF. The CDR3 nucleotides read TGTGCCAGCAGCTCAGAGGGACTCATCCAGCAGTACTTC.